This T cell receptor beta chain was identified during a study of blood T cell repertoires in COVID-19. TCRdb keeps only in-frame clones here, not all; method: immunoSEQ multiplex PCR. The table records approximately 200,000 clones, around three quarters of them present only once. CDR1 and CDR2 from the germline V gene are SEHNR and FQNEAQ (reference sequence). With 1 base removed from V and 3 bases from J, the gap between germline ends came to 15 bases. The CDR3 contains 17 residues. This clone was seen a single time. The sequence derives from a man between 60 and 75 years old with active or convalescent COVID-19. The V gene is TRBV7-9, the J gene TRBJ1-4; D possibly corresponds to TRBD1 (5 bases). Sample: peripheral blood. CDR3 bases: TGTGCCAGCAGCTTAGATGTGGGAAGGGGTCCTAATGAAAAACTGTTTTTT. Its protein is CASSLDVGRGPNEKLFF.